One T cell receptor beta chain is described in this entry. Antigen unknown. These data originate in a study of response to subunit inactivated influenza vaccine. Notes on the study in general: It was the authors' suggestion that each seasonal influenza vaccination recruits few new T cells.

MiXCR was run by TCRdb on the RT-PCR reads, yielding one entry per CDR3 protein. The sample has roughly 670,000 distinct CDR3 sequences; 13% to 15% are singletons. The CDR3 totals 14 residues. Trimming pared 3 bases from V and 5 bases from J, leaving 10 bases between. Germline V gene lookup returns CDR1 LGHNA and CDR2 YSLEER. Source: PBMCs from blood, taken around 15 days before vaccination. The sequence came from a man over 45 who received an inactivated influenza vaccine. The chain recombines TRBV4-3 with TRBJ2-2; D is undetermined. This chain's CDR3 is CASSQVEWTGELFF. The CDR3 bases are TGCGCCAGCAGCCAGGTCGAGTGGACCGGGGAGCTGTTTTTT.